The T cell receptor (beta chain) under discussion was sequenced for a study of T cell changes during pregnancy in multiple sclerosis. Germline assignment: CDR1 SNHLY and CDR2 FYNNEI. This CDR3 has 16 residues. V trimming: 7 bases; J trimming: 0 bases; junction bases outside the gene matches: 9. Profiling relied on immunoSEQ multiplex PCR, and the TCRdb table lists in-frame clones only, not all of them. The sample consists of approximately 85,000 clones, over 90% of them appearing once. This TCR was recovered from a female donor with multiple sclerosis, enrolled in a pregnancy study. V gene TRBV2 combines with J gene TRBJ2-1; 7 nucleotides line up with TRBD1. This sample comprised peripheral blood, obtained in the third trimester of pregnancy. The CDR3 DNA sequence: TGTGCCAGCACCTACGGGACAGCGAGCTCCTACAATGAGCAGTTCTTC. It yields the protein CASTYGTASSYNEQFF.